Listed below are T cell receptor beta chains from one sample, sequenced in a study of T-cell reconstitution after alpha-beta-depleted transplantation in children. Each CDR3 protein gets one entry after TCRdb re-called the PCR reads with MiXCR. In the table there are about 580,000 distinct CDR3 sequences, 20% to 25% of which are singletons. The sample here was PBMCs, mostly from graft donor cells, taken 360 days after TCRalphabeta/CD19-depleted stem cell transplant. Receptors originate from a boy younger than two who had a stem cell transplant for acute myeloid leukemia, so the T cells may come from the graft donor. The conserved cysteine and the conserved F or W are not part of the CDR3 here. Each record gives: J gene, V gene, clone size, CDR3 protein. The size of a clone is reported for some rows only, either as once, few or many, or as a class for expanded clones.

TRBJ1-1	TRBV29-1	-	SVEVDRGNTEAF
TRBJ2-6	TRBV28	-	ASSLWALDRTSGANVLT
TRBJ1-1	TRBV20-1	few	SARDREGVLGTEAF
TRBJ2-5	TRBV20-1	many	SASGGRGGETQY
TRBJ2-7	TRBV6-5	many	ASSYPASYEQY
TRBJ2-1	TRBV29-1	many	SVHGGLAVNEQF
TRBJ1-2	TRBV11-1	-	ASLGTDGYT
TRBJ2-5	TRBV4-3	-	ASSQDDGGPQY
TRBJ2-7	TRBV18	-	ASSPRDRDWEQY
TRBJ2-1	TRBV5-1	-	ASSLSSRREQF
TRBJ1-2	TRBV7-6	few	ASSFGDSPDYGYT
TRBJ2-4	TRBV29-1	few	SVVLGGDNIQY
TRBJ1-1	TRBV6-4	many	ASSKGMNTEAF
TRBJ1-1	TRBV5-1	few	ASSTDRGTEAF
TRBJ1-2	TRBV12-3/TRBV12-4	-	ASSFTLNYGYT
TRBJ2-1	TRBV4-3	few	ATSGQLYNEQF
TRBJ2-5	TRBV7-9	many	ASSWDRVEETQY
TRBJ1-1	TRBV11-2	few	ASSKTGRDTEAF
TRBJ2-6	TRBV28	many	ASSTRGTGANVLT
TRBJ1-2	TRBV30	-	AWSAPGTRYGYT
TRBJ2-1	TRBV7-2	many	ASRSTGQYNEQF
TRBJ2-2	TRBV27	-	ASRYLGVAGELF
TRBJ2-7	TRBV20-1	few	SARDYTSHSYEQY
TRBJ2-5	TRBV3-1	many	ASSQVPSVETQY
TRBJ2-7	TRBV12-3/TRBV12-4	few	ASRIQGSYEQY
TRBJ2-1	TRBV27	-	ASSLHRGVYNEQF
TRBJ1-2	TRBV29-1	few	SVVGAGVGLSADYGYT
TRBJ1-5	TRBV20-1	-	SASWTGNNQPQH
TRBJ2-7	TRBV2	-	ASSEAGLAEPYEQY
TRBJ1-3	TRBV13	few	ASSPYKTGNTIY
TRBJ1-5	TRBV7-9	-	ASSFGSLQPQH
TRBJ2-2	TRBV20-1	few	SAGQGEDTGELF
TRBJ2-1	TRBV7-3	-	ASSYDRVAYNEQF
TRBJ2-3	TRBV29-1	many	SVEDLPDTQY
TRBJ1-2	TRBV12-3/TRBV12-4	few	ASTGQTNYGYT
TRBJ1-1	TRBV5-1	-	ASSWSLQGTEAF
TRBJ1-1	TRBV29-1	many	SVVGPITEAF
TRBJ1-3	TRBV20-1	-	SAETAEGNTIY
TRBJ1-5	TRBV12-3/TRBV12-4	-	ASSAGTGNNQPQH
TRBJ2-2	TRBV7-9	many	ASSYPGRHLIGELF
TRBJ2-1	TRBV21-1	-	ASSKLGSGRYNEQF
TRBJ2-2	TRBV29-1	-	SVPMGNTGELF